A single sample is the source of the 14 T cell receptor beta chains below, sequenced in a study of cytomegalovirus exposure and HLA in healthy donors. Method: immunoSEQ multiplex PCR; TCRdb's copy keeps in-frame clones and lacks some. Of 110,000 to 150,000 clones in the sample, around 93% are singletons; the top ten hold about 2%. The sample taken for sequencing was PBMCs. The receptors shown here come from a young man in good health and CMV-seropositive.

The J gene is TRBJ1-5, the V gene TRBV6-5, with D tentatively TRBD1 (6 bases). Germline V lookup: CDR1 MNHEY, CDR2 SVGAGI. The CDR3 totals 14 residues. With 2 bases removed from V and 7 bases from J, the gap between germline ends came to 12 bases. The CDR3 coding sequence is TGTGCCAGCAGTTACAGCAGGGGATACCAGCCCCAGCATTTT. Its translation: CASSYSRGYQPQHF.

The chain couples TRBV13 to TRBJ2-7, with 7 bases identical to TRBD1. The length of the CDR3 is 16 residues. With V trimmed by 5 bases and J by 0 bases, 10 bases remained unmatched. Germline V gene lookup returns CDR1 PRHDT and CDR2 FYEKMQ (reference sequence). CDR3 sequence: CASSATVRDSSYEQYF. CDR3 coding DNA: TGTGCCAGCAGCGCGACAGTACGGGACAGCTCCTACGAGCAGTACTTC.

The rearrangement joins TRBV28 to TRBJ2-2; 8 bases match TRBD1. The CDR3 consists of 18 residues. The germline V gene has CDR1 MDHEN and CDR2 SYDVKM. After removal of 4 bases from V and 4 bases from J, the junction contained 14 bases not matched to a gene. The CDR3: CASSSPGAGGLVTGELFF. The CDR3 DNA reads as TGTGCCAGCAGTTCCCCCGGGGCAGGGGGCTTGGTCACCGGGGAGCTGTTTTTT.

The chain is built from TRBV5-1 and TRBJ1-1; 9 bases fit TRBD1. This CDR3 comprises 17 residues. Trimming cost V 1 base and J 1 base; bases outside gene matches: 8. Germline values: CDR1 SGHRS, CDR2 YFSETQ. The CDR3 nucleotides are TGCGCCAGCAGCTTGTATCCGGCGGGACAGGGGAACACTGAAGCTTTCTTT. It is translated as CASSLYPAGQGNTEAFF.

This chain links TRBV28 with TRBJ1-5; 9 bases match TRBD1. From germline, CDR1 is MDHEN and CDR2 SYDVKM. With 8 bases clipped from V and 7 bases from J, the junction kept 15 bases outside the gene matches. The CDR3 consists of 16 residues. CDR3 sequence: CASSNPGTGFGQPQHF. The CDR3 DNA reads as TGTGCCAGCTCGAACCCAGGGACAGGGTTCGGGCAGCCCCAGCATTTT.

The rearrangement uses TRBV7-9 and TRBJ1-6, with D hard to call. CDR3 length: 15 amino acids. Deletions cut 3 bases from V and 5 bases from J, with 11 bases between. Germline V lookup: CDR1 SEHNR, CDR2 FQNEAQ (reference sequence). DNA for the CDR3: TGTGCCAGCAGCTTGGTGGGGAGAAATAATTCACCCCTCCACTTT. Protein sequence: CASSLVGRNNSPLHF.

The rearrangement uses TRBV10-2 and TRBJ2-1; D unresolved. The length of the CDR3 is 15 residues. From germline, CDR1 is WSHSY and CDR2 SAAADI. With 4 bases removed from V and 0 bases from J, the gap between germline ends came to 10 bases. The CDR3 coding sequence is TGCGCCAGCAGTGCACAAAGAAGCTCCTACAATGAGCAGTTCTTC. It encodes CASSAQRSSYNEQFF.

This chain joins TRBV11-2 and TRBJ2-5, with 11 bases identical to TRBD2. This CDR3 region has 15 residues. The junction had 8 bases not matched to a gene; V was cut back by 6 bases and J by 5 bases. CDR1 is SGHAT and CDR2 is FQNNGV in the germline V gene. CDR3 loop: CASSPIAGGWETQYF. In nucleotides, the CDR3 is TGTGCCAGCAGTCCTATAGCGGGAGGGTGGGAGACCCAGTACTTC.

J is TRBJ1-1 and V is TRBV5-4, with a possible D match to TRBD1 (6 bases). The germline V gene encodes CDR1 SGHNT and CDR2 YYREEE (reference sequence). Trimming took 4 bases from V and 5 from J, leaving 15 bases between them. This CDR3 comprises 14 residues. The CDR3 DNA is TGTGCCAGCAGCCAACAGGGAGGGTCGACTGAAGCTTTCTTT. It encodes CASSQQGGSTEAFF.

J is TRBJ2-3 and V is TRBV10-3, with 14 bases fitting TRBD2. This CDR3 spans 15 amino acids. After removal of 3 bases from V and 8 bases from J, the junction contained 4 bases not matched to a gene. Germline CDR1 reads ENHRY; CDR2 reads SYGVKD. The CDR3, as DNA: TGTGCCATCAGTGAAGGGACTAGCGGGAGCGGTACGCAGTATTTT. Translation gives CAISEGTSGSGTQYF.

The chain carries TRBV27 and TRBJ2-7; the match to TRBD1 covers 10 bases. V shed 7 bases and J 3 bases; nucleotides not matched to a gene: 9. Germline V CDR1 and CDR2: MNHEY, SMNVEV (reference sequence). The CDR3 loop spans 15 amino acids. The CDR3 is CASMPFGTGDYEQYF. The CDR3 DNA follows: TGTGCCAGCATGCCCTTCGGGACAGGGGACTACGAGCAGTACTTC.

V and J are TRBV15 and TRBJ2-5; 7 nucleotides agree with TRBD2. The CDR3 contains 16 residues. CDR1 LNHNV and CDR2 YYDKDF come from the germline V gene (reference sequence). Losses at the gene ends were 2 bases for V and 0 bases for J; bases not matched to a gene: 6. The CDR3: CATSRTTSANQETQYF. Written as DNA, the CDR3 is TGTGCCACCAGCAGAACTACTAGCGCCAACCAAGAGACCCAGTACTTC.

This chain connects TRBV20-1 to TRBJ1-1; weak D call: TRBD1 (5 bases). Germline V CDR1 and CDR2: DFQATT, SNEGSKA (reference sequence). CDR3 length: 11 residues. With 4 bases removed from V and 5 bases from J, the gap between germline ends came to 8 bases. CDR3 sequence (DNA): TGCAGTGCTAAGGGGTGGACTGAAGCTTTCTTT. Its translation is CSAKGWTEAFF.

The chain uses TRBV11-2 and TRBJ2-5; 11 bases are a match to TRBD2. The CDR3 has 18 residues. Losses at the gene ends were 4 bases for V and 4 bases for J; bases not matched to a gene: 14. Germline CDR1 SGHAT, CDR2 FQNNGV. The CDR3 protein is CASSSRSGRAAVIETQYF. CDR3 DNA: TGTGCCAGCAGCTCTCGTAGCGGGAGGGCCGCGGTTATAGAGACCCAGTACTTC.